The rows below give T cell receptor beta chains drawn from one sample of a study of monozygotic twins with inflammatory bowel disease. TCRdb derives one entry per CDR3 protein from the 5' RACE reads, leaving out DNA. This sample lists 300,000 to 450,000 distinct CDR3 sequences; its ten largest clones have 2% to 3%. The sample consisted of blood. These receptors all stem from a human donor with ulcerative colitis or Crohn's disease, or a healthy co-twin of an affected twin (not recorded which). CDR3s include the opening cysteine and the closing phenylalanine or tryptophan.

v_call,j_call,cdr3_aa
TRBV7-2,TRBJ2-5,CASSLEVVYEETQYF
TRBV4-3,TRBJ2-1,CASSRPGQGNNEQFF
TRBV30,TRBJ2-5,CAWSEGTQETQYF
TRBV5-1,TRBJ1-3,CASSLRQQGATSGNTIYF
TRBV20-1,TRBJ2-3,CSAKAGGFADTQYF
TRBV7-2,TRBJ1-5,CASSLGQGTNQPQHF
TRBV12-3/TRBV12-4,TRBJ1-5,CASSPGGPRDQPQHF
TRBV19,TRBJ2-5,CASRETAKETQYF
TRBV6-5,TRBJ2-2,CASSYSRANTGELFF
TRBV20-1,TRBJ2-3,CSARASGGFTDTQYF
TRBV7-2,TRBJ1-5,CASSLVLQGGLPQHF
TRBV12-3/TRBV12-4,TRBJ2-7,CASSLANRNYEQYF
TRBV20-1,TRBJ1-3,CSASKGGSGNTIYF
TRBV12-3/TRBV12-4,TRBJ1-2,CASSNGQGEGNGYTF
TRBV6-2/TRBV6-3,TRBJ2-1,CASSKSDGHTYNEQFF